This TCR beta chain derives from a study of cytomegalovirus exposure and HLA in healthy donors. Study as a whole: In a previous analysis, 95 million to 130 million unique TCR beta sequences were found from roughly 200 million T cells. Overall study findings and caveats: 150 or so TCR beta chains were listed as cytomegalovirus-associated.

As for this clone: Its antigen is as yet unknown.

The primer mix had 60 Vbeta and 13 Jbeta primers. Produced via immunoSEQ multiplex PCR; TCRdb's table is partial and in-frame only. The table has roughly 150,000 clones, roughly 9.4% seen once. The CDR3 is 16 residues long. V trimming: 1 base; J trimming: 5 bases; junction bases outside the gene matches: 8. The germline CDR1 and CDR2 sequences are SGHRS and YFSETQ. The origin of this receptor is a male donor in good health and CMV-seronegative. The sequenced sample was PBMCs. This rearrangement joins TRBV5-1 to TRBJ2-5, with 10 bases aligning to TRBD2. DNA of the CDR3: TGCGCCAGCAGCTTGTTAGGAGCGGGAGGGCACGAGACCCAGTACTTC. Translated: CASSLLGAGGHETQYF.